The next 12 T cell receptor beta chains were all read from a single sample in a study of patients and donors after allogeneic stem cell transplantation. TCRdb re-analysed the RT-PCR reads in MiXCR, keeping a single row per CDR3 protein. The table includes over 200,000 distinct CDR3 sequences, 38% detected once. The sequenced sample consisted of blood, either unsorted or a sorted T cell fraction (not recorded which). These receptors were obtained from a human donor who was either an allogeneic HSCT recipient or a stem cell or donor lymphocyte infusion donor (not recorded which). It is not recorded whose cells these are; they may come from a transplant donor.

The chain links TRBV5-1 to TRBJ1-1; possible D gene TRBD1, 6 bases. The CDR3 sequence is 15 residues long. Germline V gives CDR1 SGHRS, CDR2 YFSETQ. Trimming removed 2 bases from V and 1 base from J, with 12 bases in between. DNA of the CDR3: TGCGCCAGCAGCTTCTCACAGGGTACGAACACTGAAGCTTTCTTT. Translation gives CASSFSQGTNTEAFF.

The J gene is TRBJ1-2, the V gene TRBV4-1; 8 positions agree with TRBD1. The V segment lost 1 base and the J segment 4 bases; nucleotides outside the gene matches: 14. The V gene's germline CDR1 is MGHRA and CDR2 YSYEKL. The CDR3 covers 18 residues. The CDR3, as DNA: TGCGCCAGCAGCCAAGTAGTCGAGCAGGGGGCTTTGGGCTATGGCTACACCTTC. Protein: CASSQVVEQGALGYGYTF.

The chain links TRBV9 to TRBJ1-1; 7 nucleotides agree with TRBD1. V dropped 4 bases and J dropped 4; count of bases not matched to a gene: 10. Germline CDR1 SGDLS, CDR2 YYNGEE. The CDR3 spans 15 residues. DNA of the CDR3: TGTGCCAGCAGCCCCGCAGGGGGGTGGGGCACTGAAGCTTTCTTT. Protein: CASSPAGGWGTEAFF.

The V call is TRBV20-1, the J call TRBJ1-4; D remains ambiguous. This CDR3 comprises 14 residues. V was trimmed by 1 base and J by 0 bases, leaving 6 bases between them. Germline-derived CDR1 and CDR2 are DFQATT and SNEGSKA (reference sequence). DNA for the CDR3: TGCAGTGCTAGAGGGGGTGCAACTAATGAAAAACTGTTTTTT. The encoded protein is CSARGGATNEKLFF.

This clonotype has just a few counts. The V and J genes are TRBV12-3 or TRBV12-4 and TRBJ1-1; the D is unclear. The V and J ends lost 5 bases and 6 bases respectively, with 10 bases between them. The CDR3 extends over 12 amino acids. This chain's CDR3 is CASSPPRAEAFF. For the CDR3, the DNA is TGTGCCAGCAGTCCCCCCCGAGCTGAAGCTTTCTTT.

The genes are TRBV6-5 and TRBJ1-1; the D is unclear. CDR1 is MNHEY, CDR2 SVGAGI, per germline. The CDR3 is 14 amino acids. Deletions cut 3 bases from V and 5 bases from J, with 13 bases between. CDR3 DNA sequence: TGTGCCAGCAGTTATGGTGTGGTGGAGACTGAAGCTTTCTTT. This encodes CASSYGVVETEAFF.

In this sample, this clonotype turned up a few times. The chain recombines TRBV20-1 with TRBJ2-3, with D maybe TRBD1 (6 bases). From germline, CDR1 is DFQATT and CDR2 SNEGSKA (reference sequence). This CDR3 is 14 amino acids long. V was shortened by 5 bases and J by 0 bases, with 12 bases between the two germline ends. CDR3 in amino acids: CSAGRQESTDTQYF. The DNA of the CDR3 is TGCAGTGCTGGTAGACAGGAGAGCACAGATACGCAGTATTTT.

The chain links TRBV4-3 to TRBJ1-1; D remains unclear. Trimming removed 0 bases from V and 0 bases from J, with 8 bases in between. Looked up from germline, CDR1 is LGHNA and CDR2 is YSLEER. The CDR3 loop spans 15 amino acids. The CDR3 sequence is CASSQDVDVNTEAFF. DNA of the CDR3: TGCGCCAGCAGCCAAGATGTTGACGTGAACACTGAAGCTTTCTTT.

This clonotype was counted only a few times. The chain uses TRBV5-1 and TRBJ1-6; no firm D call. Trimming took 0 bases from V and 0 from J, leaving 7 bases between them. The V gene's germline CDR1 is SGHRS and CDR2 YFSETQ. This CDR3 spans 16 amino acids. CDR3 sequence reads: CASSLVAGSYNSPLHF. CDR3 nucleotide sequence: TGCGCCAGCAGCTTGGTTGCAGGCTCCTATAATTCACCCCTCCACTTT.

The rearrangement uses TRBV9 and TRBJ2-1; D unresolved. Germline V gene lookup returns CDR1 SGDLS and CDR2 YYNGEE. The CDR3 contains 14 residues. Trimming took 0 bases from V and 4 from J, leaving 8 bases between them. The CDR3 DNA follows: TGTGCCAGCAGCGTAGAACCAGGTTACAATGAGCAGTTCTTC. It translates to CASSVEPGYNEQFF.

This clonotype was recorded a few times. DNA for the CDR3: TGCGCCAGCAAGGGACAGATGAACACTGAAGCTTTCTTT. It encodes CASKGQMNTEAFF. V and J are TRBV5-1 and TRBJ1-1; 7 bases fit TRBD1. The germline CDR1 and CDR2 sequences are SGHRS and YFSETQ. The V segment lost 6 bases and the J segment 0 bases; nucleotides outside the gene matches: 2. This CDR3 contains 13 residues. The variable domain in full, completed from reference TRBV5-1 and TRBJ1-1, reads KAGVTQTPRYLIKTRGQQVTLSCSPISGHRSVSWYQQTPGQGLQFLFEYFSETQRNKGNFPGRFSGRQFSNSRSEMNVSTLELGDSALYLCASKGQMNTEAFFGQGTRLTVV.

The chain joins TRBV9 to TRBJ2-1, with TRBD2 matching 8 bases. The CDR3 contains 17 residues. The V and J ends lost 4 bases and 1 base, in that order; junction bases with no gene match: 10. CDR1 is SGDLS and CDR2 is YYNGEE in the germline V gene. The CDR3 coding sequence is TGTGCCAGCAGCCCACTCCGGGGGGGCTCTTCCTACAATGAGCAGTTCTTC. Translated, it gives CASSPLRGGSSYNEQFF.